This T cell receptor (beta chain) was identified in a study of shared clonotypes between healthy human individuals. The test was conducted at deep level. Method: immunoSEQ multiplex PCR; TCRdb's copy keeps in-frame clones and lacks some. The repertoire holds over a million clones, with approximately 98.5% as singletons. From CD4+ cells came CD45RA+ naive and CD45RA-negative memory subsets. Trimming cost V 1 base and J 6 bases, with 12 bases left between them. The CDR3 is made up of 14 amino acids. The V gene's germline CDR1 is SGHVS and CDR2 FQNEAQ. The receptor was derived from a man aged 25-45 years in good health. This rearrangement joins TRBV7-8 to TRBJ2-5; maybe TRBD2 (5 bases). The material sequenced was naive CD4+ T cells sorted from blood. Specified subset: CD45RA+ positively selected. This CDR3 reads CASSLDAGGKTQYF. The CDR3 DNA is TGTGCCAGCAGCTTAGACGCGGGTGGGAAGACCCAGTACTTC.